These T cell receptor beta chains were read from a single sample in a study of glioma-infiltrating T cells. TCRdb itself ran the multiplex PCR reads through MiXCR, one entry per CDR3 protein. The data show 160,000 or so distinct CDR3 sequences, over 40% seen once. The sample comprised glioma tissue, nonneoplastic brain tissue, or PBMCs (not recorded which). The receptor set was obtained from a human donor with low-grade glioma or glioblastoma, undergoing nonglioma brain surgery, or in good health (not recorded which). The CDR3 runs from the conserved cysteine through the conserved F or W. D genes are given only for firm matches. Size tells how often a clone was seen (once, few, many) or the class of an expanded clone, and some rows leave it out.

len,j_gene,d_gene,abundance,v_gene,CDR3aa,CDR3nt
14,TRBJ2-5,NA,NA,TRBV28,CASSFLLAAETQYF,TGTGCCAGCAGTTTCCTCCTAGCAGCTGAGACCCAGTACTTC
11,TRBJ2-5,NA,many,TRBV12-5,CASVLAETQYF,TGTGCTAGTGTCCTCGCTGAGACCCAGTACTTC
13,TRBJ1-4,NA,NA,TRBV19,CASSSGHGEKLFF,TGTGCCAGTAGTAGCGGACATGGCGAAAAACTGTTTTTT
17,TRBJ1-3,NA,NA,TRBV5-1,CASSTNSGFFSGNTIYF,TGCGCCAGCAGCACAAACAGCGGATTCTTCTCTGGAAACACCATATATTTT
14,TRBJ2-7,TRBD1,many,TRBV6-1,CASRRQGLSYEQYF,TGTGCCAGCAGACGACAGGGTTTGTCCTACGAGCAGTACTTC
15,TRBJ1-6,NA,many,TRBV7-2,CASSPEGGSDFPSSF,TGTGCCAGCAGTCCCGAAGGAGGGAGTGATTTCCCGTCCAGCTTT
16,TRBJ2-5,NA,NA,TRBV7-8,CASRFIRWGGKETQYF,TGTGCCAGCAGATTTATTAGGTGGGGGGGCAAAGAGACCCAGTACTTC
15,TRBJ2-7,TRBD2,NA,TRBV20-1,CSAREGLAETYEQYF,TGCAGTGCTAGAGAGGGACTAGCGGAGACCTACGAGCAGTACTTC
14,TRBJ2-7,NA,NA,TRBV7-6,CASSTSGTGNEQYF,TGTGCCAGCAGCACCTCCGGGACTGGGAACGAGCAGTACTTC
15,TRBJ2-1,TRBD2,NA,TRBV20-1,CSASRSGRSSNEQLF,TGCAGTGCGAGCAGGAGCGGGAGGTCTTCCAATGAGCAGTTATTC
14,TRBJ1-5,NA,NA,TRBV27,CATSLFGANQSQHF,TGTGCCACCTCACTCTTCGGGGCGAATCAGTCCCAGCATTTT
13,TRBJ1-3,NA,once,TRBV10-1,CASYVYSGDTIYF,TGCGCCAGTTATGTTTACTCTGGAGACACCATATATTTT
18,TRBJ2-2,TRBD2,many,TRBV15,CATSRFLAGGVNTGELFF,TGTGCCACCAGCAGATTCTTAGCGGGAGGGGTGAACACCGGGGAGCTGTTTTTT
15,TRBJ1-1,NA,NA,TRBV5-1,CATRAVAGLSTEAFF,TGCGCCACCAGAGCGGTCGCAGGGTTGAGCACTGAAGCTTTCTTT
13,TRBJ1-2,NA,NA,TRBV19,CASNTTVTYGYTF,TGTGCCAGTAATACGACGGTCACCTATGGCTACACCTTC
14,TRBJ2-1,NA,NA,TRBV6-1,CAIRSGVTYNEQFF,TGTGCCATCCGGTCGGGAGTAACCTACAATGAGCAGTTCTTC
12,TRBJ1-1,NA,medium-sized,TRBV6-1,CASSLEYTRAFF,TGTGCCAGCAGCCTGGAATACACGAGAGCTTTCTTT
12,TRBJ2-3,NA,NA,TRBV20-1,CSARTTEDTQYF,TGCAGTGCTAGAACCACAGAAGATACGCAGTATTTT
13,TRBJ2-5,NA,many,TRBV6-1,CAISEPTTQTQYF,TGTGCCATCAGTGAGCCCACAACGCAGACCCAGTACTTC
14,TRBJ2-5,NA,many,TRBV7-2,CASSFETRAETQYF,TGTGCCAGCAGCTTCGAGACTAGAGCCGAGACCCAGTACTTC
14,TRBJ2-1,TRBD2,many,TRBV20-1,CSATGLADYNEQFF,TGCAGTGCAACGGGACTAGCGGACTACAATGAGCAGTTCTTC
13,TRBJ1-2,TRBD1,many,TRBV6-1,CASSFGTDYGYTF,TGTGCCAGCAGCTTCGGGACAGACTATGGCTACACCTTC
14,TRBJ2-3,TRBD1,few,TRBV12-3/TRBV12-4,CASSKGQLTDTQYF,TGTGCCAGCAGCAAGGGACAGTTAACAGATACGCAGTATTTT
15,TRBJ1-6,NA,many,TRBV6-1,CASSETEPRNSPLHF,TGTGCCAGCAGTGAAACAGAGCCGAGAAATTCACCCCTCCACTTT
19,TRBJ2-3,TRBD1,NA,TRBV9,CASSVGPAGPRGQQDTQYF,TGTGCCAGCAGCGTAGGTCCGGCCGGGCCCAGGGGGCAACAAGATACGCAGTATTTT
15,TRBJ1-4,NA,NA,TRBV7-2,CASSPSGVVIEKLFF,TGTGCCAGCAGCCCCTCCGGGGTAGTGATAGAAAAACTGTTTTTT
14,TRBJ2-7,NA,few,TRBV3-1,CASSPSMSSYEQYF,TGTGCCAGCAGTCCCTCAATGAGCTCCTACGAGCAGTACTTC
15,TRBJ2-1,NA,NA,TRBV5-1,CASSLLAEAPREQFF,TGCGCCAGCAGCCTCTTAGCGGAGGCCCCCCGTGAGCAGTTCTTC
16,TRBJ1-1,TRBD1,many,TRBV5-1,CASSSSSLGTDAEAFF,TGCGCCAGCAGCTCCTCCTCACTCGGGACAGATGCCGAAGCTTTCTTT
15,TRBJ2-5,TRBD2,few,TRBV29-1,CSVELREGPRETQYF,TGCAGCGTTGAATTACGGGAGGGCCCTCGGGAGACCCAGTACTTC
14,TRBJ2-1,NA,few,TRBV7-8,CASSEKGGVDEQFF,TGTGCCAGCAGCGAGAAAGGCGGGGTCGATGAGCAGTTCTTC
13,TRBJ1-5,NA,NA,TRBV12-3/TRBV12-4,CASRPDLNQPQHF,TGTGCCAGCAGACCTGACTTAAATCAGCCCCAGCATTTT
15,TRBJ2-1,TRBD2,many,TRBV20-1,CSARYGTSGYNEQFF,TGCAGTGCTAGATACGGGACTAGCGGGTACAATGAGCAGTTCTTC
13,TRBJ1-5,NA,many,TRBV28,CASSPRRSQPQHF,TGTGCCAGCAGTCCTAGGAGATCTCAGCCCCAGCATTTT
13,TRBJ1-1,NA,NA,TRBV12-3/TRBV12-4,CASSFVRNTEAFF,TGTGCCAGCAGTTTTGTAAGGAACACTGAAGCTTTCTTT
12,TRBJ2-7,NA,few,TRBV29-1,CSVGLPRGEQYF,TGCAGCGTTGGACTCCCAAGAGGCGAGCAGTACTTC